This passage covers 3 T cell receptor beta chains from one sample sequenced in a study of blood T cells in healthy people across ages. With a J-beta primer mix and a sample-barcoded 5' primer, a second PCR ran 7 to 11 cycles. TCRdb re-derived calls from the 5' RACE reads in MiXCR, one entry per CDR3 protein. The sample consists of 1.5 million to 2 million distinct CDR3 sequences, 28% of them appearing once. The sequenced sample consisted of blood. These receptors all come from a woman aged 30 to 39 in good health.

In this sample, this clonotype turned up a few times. CDR3 region: CAISESSGEDQFF. In nucleotides, the CDR3 is TGTGCCATCAGTGAGTCGAGCGGGGAGGACCAGTTCTTC. The V and J genes are TRBV10-3 and TRBJ2-1; 7 bases are a match to TRBD2. CDR1 and CDR2 (germline): ENHRY, SYGVKD. V lost 0 bases and J lost 13; bases outside the gene matches: 6. The CDR3 sequence is 13 residues long.

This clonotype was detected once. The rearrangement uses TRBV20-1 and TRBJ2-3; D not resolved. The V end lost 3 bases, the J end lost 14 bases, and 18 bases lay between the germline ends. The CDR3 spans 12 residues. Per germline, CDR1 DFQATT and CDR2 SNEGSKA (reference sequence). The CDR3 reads CSARGSGEKLYF. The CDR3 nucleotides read TGCAGTGCTAGGGGGTCTGGTGAAAAACTGTATTTT.

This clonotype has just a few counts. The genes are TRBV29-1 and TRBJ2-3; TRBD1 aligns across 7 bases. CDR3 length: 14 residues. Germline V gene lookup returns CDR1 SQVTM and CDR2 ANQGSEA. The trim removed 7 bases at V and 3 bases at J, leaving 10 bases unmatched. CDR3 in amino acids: CSAALGQKTDTQYF. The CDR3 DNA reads TGCAGCGCCGCCTTGGGACAGAAGACAGATACGCAGTATTTT.